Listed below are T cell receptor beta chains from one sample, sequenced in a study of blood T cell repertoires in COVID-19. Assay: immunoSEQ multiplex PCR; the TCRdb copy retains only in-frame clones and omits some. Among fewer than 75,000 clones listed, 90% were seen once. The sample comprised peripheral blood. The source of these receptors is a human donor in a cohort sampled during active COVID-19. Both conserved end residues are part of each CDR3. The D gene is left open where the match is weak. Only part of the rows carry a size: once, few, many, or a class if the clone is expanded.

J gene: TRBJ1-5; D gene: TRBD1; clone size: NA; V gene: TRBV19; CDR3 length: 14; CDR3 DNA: TGTGCCAGTAGTTCCGACAGGGACAATCAGCCCCAGCATTTT; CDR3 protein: CASSSDRDNQPQHF
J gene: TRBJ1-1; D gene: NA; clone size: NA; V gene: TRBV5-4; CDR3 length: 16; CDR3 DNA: TGTGCCAGCAGCAACGCGCGGGTCGGATCCTACACTGAAGCTTTCTTT; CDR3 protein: CASSNARVGSYTEAFF
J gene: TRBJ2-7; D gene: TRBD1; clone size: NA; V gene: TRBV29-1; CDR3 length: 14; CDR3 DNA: TGCAGCGTTGAAGATTGGGACAGGGGTCGGGAGCAGTACTTC; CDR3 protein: CSVEDWDRGREQYF
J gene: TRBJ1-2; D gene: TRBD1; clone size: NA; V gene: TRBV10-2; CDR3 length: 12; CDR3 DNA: TGCGCCAGCACGCCACAGGGGGACGGCTACACCTTC; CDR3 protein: CASTPQGDGYTF
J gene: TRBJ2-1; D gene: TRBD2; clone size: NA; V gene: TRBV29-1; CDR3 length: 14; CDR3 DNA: TGCAGCGTCGGGACTAGCAGCTACTACAATGAGCAGTTCTTC; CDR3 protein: CSVGTSSYYNEQFF
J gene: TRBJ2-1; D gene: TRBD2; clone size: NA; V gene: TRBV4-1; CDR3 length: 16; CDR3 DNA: TGCGCCAGCAGCCAAGAGCCGAGCGGGAGTTACAATGAGCAGTTCTTC; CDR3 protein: CASSQEPSGSYNEQFF
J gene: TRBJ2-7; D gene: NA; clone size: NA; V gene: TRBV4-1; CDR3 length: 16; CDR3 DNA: TGCGCCAGCAGCCAAGAAGGAGGGACAGATTCCTACGAGCAGTACTTC; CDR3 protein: CASSQEGGTDSYEQYF
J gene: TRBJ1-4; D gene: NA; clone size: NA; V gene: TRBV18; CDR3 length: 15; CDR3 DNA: TGTGCCAGCTCACAAACTCAGGGTTTCAATGAAAAACTGTTTTTT; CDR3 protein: CASSQTQGFNEKLFF
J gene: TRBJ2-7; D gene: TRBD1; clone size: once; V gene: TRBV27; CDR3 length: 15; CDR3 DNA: TGTGCCAGCAGACCAATCCGGGACAGTACCTACGAGCAGTACTTC; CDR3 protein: CASRPIRDSTYEQYF
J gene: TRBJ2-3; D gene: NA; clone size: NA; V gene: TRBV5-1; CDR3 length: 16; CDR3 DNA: TGCGCCAGCAGCCTTAAACGAGAGGGAGGCACAGATACGCAGTATTTT; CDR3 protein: CASSLKREGGTDTQYF
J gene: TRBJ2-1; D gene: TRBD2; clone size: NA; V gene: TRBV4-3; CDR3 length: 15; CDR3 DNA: TGCGCCAGCAGCAAACTAGCGGCAACCTACAATGAGCAGTTCTTC; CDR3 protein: CASSKLAATYNEQFF
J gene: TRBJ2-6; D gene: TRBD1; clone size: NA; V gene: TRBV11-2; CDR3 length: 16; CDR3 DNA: TGTGCCAGCAGCCTATCAGGGGGCTTTGGGGCCAACGTCCTGACTTTC; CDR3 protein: CASSLSGGFGANVLTF
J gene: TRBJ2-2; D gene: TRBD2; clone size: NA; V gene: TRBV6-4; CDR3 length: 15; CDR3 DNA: TGTGCCAGCAGTGACTCTAGCGGGAGCACCGGGGAGCTGTTTTTT; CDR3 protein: CASSDSSGSTGELFF
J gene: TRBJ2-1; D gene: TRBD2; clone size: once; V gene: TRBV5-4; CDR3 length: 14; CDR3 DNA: TGTGCCAGCAGCTTGCCTAGCGGGGACAATGAGCAGTTCTTC; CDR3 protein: CASSLPSGDNEQFF
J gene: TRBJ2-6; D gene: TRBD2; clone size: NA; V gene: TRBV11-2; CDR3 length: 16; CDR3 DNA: TGTGCCAGCAGCTTCGGGGGGGCAGCTGGGGCCAACGTCCTGACTTTC; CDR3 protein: CASSFGGAAGANVLTF
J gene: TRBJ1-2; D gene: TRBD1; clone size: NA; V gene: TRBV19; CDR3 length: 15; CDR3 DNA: TGTGCCAGTAGTGAACCGGGACAGCGGTACTATGGCTACACCTTC; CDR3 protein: CASSEPGQRYYGYTF
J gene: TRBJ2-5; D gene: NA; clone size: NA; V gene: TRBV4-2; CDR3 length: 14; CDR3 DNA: TGTGCCAGCAGCCAAGGGGGAGGTGAGGAGACCCAGTACTTC; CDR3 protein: CASSQGGGEETQYF
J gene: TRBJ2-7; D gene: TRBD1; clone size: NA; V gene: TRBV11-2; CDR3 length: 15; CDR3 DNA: TGTGCCAGCAGTACCGGGACAGTGAGGCCCTACGAGCAGTACTTC; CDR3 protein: CASSTGTVRPYEQYF
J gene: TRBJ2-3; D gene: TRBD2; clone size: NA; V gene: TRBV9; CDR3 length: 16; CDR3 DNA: TGTGCCAGCAGCGCTCTGAGGCTAGCGGGAGGGGGTACGCAGTATTTT; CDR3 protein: CASSALRLAGGGTQYF
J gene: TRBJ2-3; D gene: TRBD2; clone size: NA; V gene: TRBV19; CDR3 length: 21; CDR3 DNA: TGTGCCAGTAGTATAGATGGAATCACCGGACTAGCGGGAGTCGGTACAGATACGCAGTATTTT; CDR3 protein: CASSIDGITGLAGVGTDTQYF
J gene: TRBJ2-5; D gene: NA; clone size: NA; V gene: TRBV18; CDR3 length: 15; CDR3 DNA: TGTGCCAGCTCACCACAGGCAGGGACTCGGGAGACCCAGTACTTC; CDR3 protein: CASSPQAGTRETQYF
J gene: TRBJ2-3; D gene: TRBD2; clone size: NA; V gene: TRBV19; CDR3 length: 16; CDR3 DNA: TGTGCCAGTAGCACCTCCAGGACTAGCGCGGGAGATACGCAGTATTTT; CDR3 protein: CASSTSRTSAGDTQYF
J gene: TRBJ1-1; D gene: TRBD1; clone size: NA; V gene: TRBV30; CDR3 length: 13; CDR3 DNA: TGTGCCTGGAGTGTACAGGGGGCCACTGAAGCTTTCTTT; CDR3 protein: CAWSVQGATEAFF
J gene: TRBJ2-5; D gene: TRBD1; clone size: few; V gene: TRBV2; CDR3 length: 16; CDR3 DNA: TGTGCCAGCAGAGACAGGGTTGGAAGGAGTGGGGGGACCCAGTACTTC; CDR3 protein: CASRDRVGRSGGTQYF
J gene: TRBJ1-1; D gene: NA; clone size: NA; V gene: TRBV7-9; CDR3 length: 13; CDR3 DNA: TGTGCCAGCAGCTCTTCAGGGGCCACTGAAGCTTTCTTT; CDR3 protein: CASSSSGATEAFF
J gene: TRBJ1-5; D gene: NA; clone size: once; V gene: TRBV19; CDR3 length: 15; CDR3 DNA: TGTGCCAGTAGCGAACCCCGGGGGGGGATGCAGCCCCAGCATTTT; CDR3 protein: CASSEPRGGMQPQHF
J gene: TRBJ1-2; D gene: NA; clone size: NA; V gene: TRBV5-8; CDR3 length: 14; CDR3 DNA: TGTGCCAGCGTAATTGCGGGACGGAACTATGGCTACACCTTC; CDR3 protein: CASVIAGRNYGYTF
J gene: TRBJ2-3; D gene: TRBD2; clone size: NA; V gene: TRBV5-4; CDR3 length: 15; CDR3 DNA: TGTGCCAGCAGCCTCAGGACTAGCGGCACAGATACGCAGTATTTT; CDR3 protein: CASSLRTSGTDTQYF
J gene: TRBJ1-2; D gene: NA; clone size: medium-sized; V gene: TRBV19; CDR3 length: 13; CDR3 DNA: TGTGCCAGTAGTAGCTCGGCAGCGGAGGGCTACACCTTC; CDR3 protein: CASSSSAAEGYTF
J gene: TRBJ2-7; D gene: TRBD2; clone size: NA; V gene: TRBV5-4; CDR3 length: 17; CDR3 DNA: TGTGCCAGCAGACCTGCCCCCACTAGCGGGAGGGCCGGGGAGCAGTACTTC; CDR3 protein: CASRPAPTSGRAGEQYF
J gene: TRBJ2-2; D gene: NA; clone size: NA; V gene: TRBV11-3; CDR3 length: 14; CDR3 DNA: TGTGCCAGCAGCTTGTCAACCAGGGCCGGGGAGCTGTTTTTT; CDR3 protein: CASSLSTRAGELFF
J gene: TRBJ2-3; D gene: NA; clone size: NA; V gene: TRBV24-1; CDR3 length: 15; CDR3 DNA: TGTGCCACCAGTGATTTAGGGCGGGACACAGATACGCAGTATTTT; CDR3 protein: CATSDLGRDTDTQYF
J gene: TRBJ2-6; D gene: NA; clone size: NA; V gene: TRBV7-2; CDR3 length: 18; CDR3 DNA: TGTGCCAGCAGCTTAGGTGGTAGGTGGACAACTGGGGCCAACGTCCTGACTTTC; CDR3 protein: CASSLGGRWTTGANVLTF
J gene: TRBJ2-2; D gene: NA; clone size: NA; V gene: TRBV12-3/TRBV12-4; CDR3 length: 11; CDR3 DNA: TGTGCCAGCAGTTTTATCGGGGAGCTGTTTTTT; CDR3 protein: CASSFIGELFF
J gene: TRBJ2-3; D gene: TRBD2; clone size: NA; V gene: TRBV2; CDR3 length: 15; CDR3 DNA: TGTGCCACCTATAAAGGACTAGCGGGAACAGATACGCAGTATTTT; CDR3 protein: CATYKGLAGTDTQYF
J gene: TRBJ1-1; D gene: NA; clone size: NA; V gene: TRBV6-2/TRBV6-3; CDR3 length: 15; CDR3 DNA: TGTGCCAGCAGTTACAGGGGACTGATGAACACTGAAGCTTTCTTT; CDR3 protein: CASSYRGLMNTEAFF
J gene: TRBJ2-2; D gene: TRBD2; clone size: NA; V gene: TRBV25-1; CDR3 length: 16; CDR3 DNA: TGTGCCAGCAGTGCCCCCGGGGGGGCAGGCACCGGGGAGCTGTTTTTT; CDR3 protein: CASSAPGGAGTGELFF
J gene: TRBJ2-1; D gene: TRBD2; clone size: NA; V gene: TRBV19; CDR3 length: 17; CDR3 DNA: TGTGCCAGTACCCCTTTTCTGCTAGCGGGAGAGGAGGATGAGCAGTTCTTC; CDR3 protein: CASTPFLLAGEEDEQFF